Following are 5 T cell receptor beta chains from one sample sequenced in a study of response to subunit inactivated influenza vaccine (dated by TCRdb to the late 2010s). Libraries were made using RT-PCR. This sample was sequenced with an Illumina HiSeq 2500. The public reads were reanalyzed by TCRdb: fastp trimming at Q25, MiXCR alignment, in-frame beta chains only. Every distinct CDR3 protein forms one entry, paired with its most common genes and DNA. In all, the sample holds around 750,000 distinct CDR3 sequences, and approximately 21% of those were seen once. 10% of the sample is held by the ten biggest clonotypes. Material: PBMCs from blood, obtained more than 4 days after vaccination. The receptors here all came from a man in his forties or fifties who received an inactivated influenza vaccine. Donor details come from another sample of the same person, matched by shared clones.

This clonotype was seen only a few times. The chain links TRBV7-2 to TRBJ2-7, with 7 bases fitting TRBD2. V was pared by 5 bases and J by 5 bases, with 9 bases of the junction left unmatched. Germline CDR1 is SGHTA and CDR2 is FQGNSA. The CDR3 spans 14 residues. CDR3 protein: CASSTSGIPDEQYF. CDR3 nucleotide sequence: TGTGCCAGCAGCACGAGCGGGATTCCCGACGAGCAGTACTTC.

CDR3 region: CASSFATEGRDEQFF. CDR3 coding DNA: TGTGCCAGCAGTTTCGCGACAGAAGGCAGGGATGAGCAGTTCTTC. The chain has TRBV12-3 or TRBV12-4 and TRBJ2-1; maybe TRBD1 (5 bases). Trimming shortened V by 3 bases and J by 8 bases, and 17 bases separated the two germline ends. The CDR3 runs to 15 residues.

The V gene is TRBV6-5, the J gene TRBJ2-3; 7 bases map to TRBD2. Germline V lookup: CDR1 MNHEY, CDR2 SVGAGI. The CDR3 runs 17 residues. V was clipped by 2 bases and J by 2 bases; unmatched bases: 10. The CDR3 loop reads CASSYGGGGEATDTQYF. The CDR3 bases are TGTGCCAGCAGTTACGGAGGTGGGGGGGAAGCCACAGATACGCAGTATTTT.

This clonotype was observed a single time. This rearrangement joins TRBV28 to TRBJ2-2; 11 bases align to TRBD2. Germline CDR1 is MDHEN and CDR2 is SYDVKM. The CDR3 has 15 amino acids. J lost 8 bases, V lost 4 bases, and 6 bases had no gene match. CDR3 sequence reads: CASSYSGGASGELFF. The DNA for the CDR3 is TGTGCCAGCAGTTATAGCGGGGGGGCGTCAGGGGAGCTGTTTTTT.

The table lists this clonotype with a count of one. This chain uses TRBV27 with TRBJ2-7, with D maybe TRBD2 (7 bases). This CDR3 has 13 residues. Per the germline V gene, CDR1 is MNHEY and CDR2 is SMNVEV (reference sequence). The ends were cut back, 8 bases at V and 3 bases at J, with 14 bases in the middle. The DNA of the CDR3 is TGTGCCAGCCAGGGGACTACCGACTACGAGCAGTACTTC. Translated, it gives CASQGTTDYEQYF.